A selection of T cell receptor beta chains follows, all from one sample in a study of PD-L1 blockade in urothelial cancer. The method was immunoSEQ multiplex PCR; TCRdb's version includes in-frame clones alone and lacks a portion of them. The sample includes about 90,000 clones, around nine tenths of them seen just once. The sequencing used PBMCs, collected around atezolizumab (anti-PD-L1) treatment. These TCRs come from a man between 60 and 75 years old with urothelial cancer. Each CDR3 is given with its conserved first and last residue. D genes are given only for firm matches. Clone size is shown for a subset of rows, as once, few, many or a class of expanded clone.

j_gene	d_gene	v_gene	abundance	CDR3aa	CDR3nt
TRBJ2-2	.	TRBV5-8	.	CASSKGRTNTGELFF	TGTGCCAGCAGTAAAGGCAGGACGAACACCGGGGAGCTGTTTTTT
TRBJ2-2	TRBD2	TRBV2	.	CASNLAGANTGELFF	TGTGCCAGCAACCTAGCGGGAGCGAACACCGGGGAGCTGTTTTTT
TRBJ1-2	TRBD1	TRBV10-1	.	CASSWTGGDYGYTF	TGCGCCAGCTCATGGACAGGGGGCGACTATGGCTACACCTTC
TRBJ2-3	TRBD2	TRBV4-3	once	CASSHNAPSGGADTDTQYF	TGCGCCAGCAGCCACAATGCGCCTAGCGGGGGTGCAGACACAGATACGCAGTATTTT
TRBJ2-1	TRBD1	TRBV9	.	CASSVTGTGNEQFF	TGTGCCAGCAGCGTTACCGGGACAGGCAATGAGCAGTTCTTC
TRBJ2-3	.	TRBV7-3	.	CASSFGGRTDTQYF	TGTGCCAGCAGCTTCGGGGGTCGCACAGATACGCAGTATTTT
TRBJ2-3	.	TRBV4-3	.	CASSQDPGPGSRVTQYF	TGCGCCAGCAGCCAAGACCCCGGGCCAGGAAGCAGGGTTACGCAGTATTTT
TRBJ2-3	.	TRBV7-8	.	CASSGSFLDTQYF	TGTGCCAGCAGCGGCAGTTTTTTAGATACGCAGTATTTT
TRBJ2-7	.	TRBV5-4	.	CASSLGARGYEQYF	TGTGCCAGCAGCTTGGGTGCCAGGGGTTACGAGCAGTACTTC
TRBJ1-2	.	TRBV7-9	.	CASSLGQGQDYGYTF	TGTGCCAGCAGCTTAGGGCAGGGGCAGGACTATGGCTACACCTTC
TRBJ2-1	TRBD1	TRBV27	.	CASSLWQGAYNEQFF	TGTGCCAGCAGTTTATGGCAGGGGGCGTACAATGAGCAGTTCTTC
TRBJ2-2	.	TRBV10-1	.	CASSAGQNTGELFF	TGCGCCAGCAGTGCTGGGCAGAACACCGGGGAGCTGTTTTTT
TRBJ2-7	TRBD1	TRBV7-2	.	CASSRTGAAYEQYF	TGTGCCAGCAGCCGGACAGGGGCCGCCTACGAGCAGTACTTC
TRBJ1-3	.	TRBV2	.	CASKFSGLPSGNTIYF	TGTGCCAGCAAATTCTCGGGACTACCCTCTGGAAACACCATATATTTT
TRBJ2-1	.	TRBV2	.	CASRRAENSYNEQFF	TGTGCCAGCAGACGAGCGGAGAACTCCTACAATGAGCAGTTCTTC
TRBJ2-3	.	TRBV6-4	.	CASSDSNAADTQYF	TGTGCCAGCAGTGACTCGAACGCGGCGGATACGCAGTATTTT
TRBJ1-1	.	TRBV5-1	.	CASSLFGEMNTEAFF	TGCGCCAGCAGCTTGTTCGGGGAGATGAACACTGAAGCTTTCTTT
TRBJ1-2	.	TRBV19	.	CASSENREILYGYTF	TGTGCCAGTAGTGAAAACCGGGAGATCCTCTATGGCTACACCTTC
TRBJ2-7	TRBD2	TRBV5-1	once	CASSNSSGREQYF	TGCGCCAGCAGCAACTCTAGCGGGAGGGAGCAGTACTTC
TRBJ2-1	TRBD1	TRBV25-1	.	CASSGPGQDLDNEQFF	TGTGCCAGCAGTGGTCCCGGACAGGACTTGGACAATGAGCAGTTCTTC
TRBJ2-6	.	TRBV7-3	.	CASSSRQAGANVLTF	TGTGCCAGCAGCTCCAGGCAAGCTGGGGCCAACGTCCTGACTTTC
TRBJ1-1	.	TRBV6-6	.	CASRATVATEAFF	TGTGCCAGCAGGGCGACAGTCGCCACTGAAGCTTTCTTT
TRBJ1-1	TRBD1	TRBV4-2	.	CASSPGTGNTEAFF	TGTGCCAGCAGCCCCGGGACAGGGAACACTGAAGCTTTCTTT